These 26 T cell receptor beta chains originate from one sample sequenced in a study of T cell responses to AZD1222 COVID-19 vaccine. Some clones are missing from TCRdb's copy, which holds only in-frame ones; the method was immunoSEQ multiplex PCR. This table has about 97,000 clones, around 88% appearing once. The material sequenced was peripheral blood, taken on day 0 of AZD1222 vaccination. The receptors shown here come from an adult in good health.

The J gene is TRBJ1-5, the V gene TRBV6-5; D may be TRBD1 (6 bases). V lost 7 bases to trimming and J lost 2 bases, with 15 bases between them. The CDR3 covers 15 residues. Germline V gene lookup returns CDR1 MNHEY and CDR2 SVGAGI. The CDR3 loop reads CASIGNRAGNQPQHF. The CDR3 region has the DNA TGTGCCAGCATTGGGAACAGGGCCGGCAATCAGCCCCAGCATTTT.

The rearrangement links TRBV24-1 to TRBJ1-4; D is undetermined. Germline V CDR1 and CDR2: KGHDR, SFDVKD. With 4 bases removed from V and 12 bases from J, the gap between germline ends came to 14 bases. The CDR3 is 13 amino acids. CDR3 loop: CATSDPLEPELFF. The DNA for the CDR3 is TGTGCCACCAGTGACCCCCTGGAACCGGAACTGTTTTTT.

The chain uses TRBV6-2 or TRBV6-3 and TRBJ2-2; D might be TRBD2 (5 bases). With 4 bases removed from V and 1 base from J, the gap between germline ends came to 16 bases. CDR1 is MNHEY and CDR2 is SVGEGT in the germline V gene. The CDR3 has 17 amino acids. Written as DNA, the CDR3 is TGTGCCAGCAGTTCCCTCAGAGGGCCCTTGAACACCGGGGAGCTGTTTTTT. The encoded protein is CASSSLRGPLNTGELFF.

The chain links TRBV7-9 to TRBJ2-1; possible D gene TRBD2, 5 bases. Germline CDR1 reads SEHNR; CDR2 reads FQNEAQ (reference sequence). The CDR3 covers 16 residues. Trimming took off 4 bases at V and 7 bases at J, with 20 bases between the two ends. DNA of the CDR3: TGTGCCAGCAGCTCCCGTGGTTGGGAGCGCGTAAATGAGCAGTTCTTC. Encoded protein: CASSSRGWERVNEQFF.

The gene calls are TRBV18 and TRBJ1-3; 9 positions match TRBD1. From germline, CDR1 is KGHSH and CDR2 LQKENI. The trim removed 3 bases at V and 3 bases at J, leaving 6 bases unmatched. CDR3 length: 16 amino acids. The CDR3 loop reads CASSPLDRGYGNTIYF. DNA of the CDR3: TGTGCCAGCTCACCCCTAGACAGGGGGTATGGAAACACCATATATTTT.

V gene TRBV28 combines with J gene TRBJ1-2; the D is unclear. The V end lost 4 bases, the J end lost 8 bases, and 17 bases lay between the germline ends. Per the germline V gene, CDR1 is MDHEN and CDR2 is SYDVKM. The CDR3 runs 14 residues. CDR3 bases: TGTGCCAGCAGTTCGGGGTCCACAACCCCCGGCTACACCTTC. It yields the protein CASSSGSTTPGYTF.

The chain is built from TRBV5-4 and TRBJ1-2, with no clear D. Between the trimmed V and J ends, which lost 0 bases and 2 bases, there was a span of 8 bases. In germline, CDR1 is SGHNT, CDR2 YYREEE (reference sequence). The CDR3 is made up of 14 amino acids. CDR3 DNA sequence: TGTGCCAGCAGCTTGGTTCTGGGGAACTATGGCTACACCTTC. It codes for CASSLVLGNYGYTF.

This sequence joins TRBV5-1 and TRBJ2-2; tentative D call: TRBD2 (5 bases). Trimming removed 4 bases from V and 1 base from J, with 14 bases in between. Germline V lookup: CDR1 SGHRS, CDR2 YFSETQ. The CDR3 loop spans 16 amino acids. In DNA form, the CDR3 reads TGCGCCAGCAGCCCGCAACCGGGGATGAACACCGGGGAGCTGTTTTTT. Its translation: CASSPQPGMNTGELFF.

The chain carries TRBV18 and TRBJ2-5, with 7 nucleotides matching TRBD2. Per germline, CDR1 KGHSH and CDR2 LQKENI. With V trimmed by 1 base and J by 5 bases, 4 bases remained unmatched. The CDR3 is 14 residues long. CDR3 loop: CASSPREGRETQYF. The CDR3 DNA reads as TGTGCCAGCTCACCACGGGAGGGGCGGGAGACCCAGTACTTC.

J is TRBJ1-1 and V is TRBV11-1; D call uncertain. The CDR3 runs to 13 residues. Trimming pared 2 bases from V and 5 bases from J, leaving 9 bases between. The germline V gene has CDR1 SGHAT and CDR2 FQDESV (reference sequence). The CDR3 loop reads CASSLQRRTEAFF. The CDR3 DNA follows: TGTGCCAGCAGCTTACAACGGAGGACTGAAGCTTTCTTT.

Written as DNA, the CDR3 is TGCAGTGCTGACAAAAACTATGGCTACACCTTC. Encoded protein: CSADKNYGYTF. The rearrangement uses TRBV20-1 and TRBJ1-2; D remains unclear. Germline V gene lookup returns CDR1 DFQATT and CDR2 SNEGSKA (reference sequence). V lost 5 bases and J lost 2, with 6 bases in between. CDR3 length: 11 amino acids.

The rearrangement joins TRBV30 to TRBJ2-7; TRBD1 agrees at 8 bases. V was pared by 1 base and J by 5 bases, with 7 bases of the junction left unmatched. Germline lookup yields CDR1 GTSNPN and CDR2 SVGIG (reference sequence). This CDR3 spans 14 amino acids. The CDR3 is CAWSGDRGFHEQYF. CDR3 coding DNA: TGTGCCTGGAGTGGAGACAGGGGCTTCCACGAGCAGTACTTC.

This chain links TRBV5-4 with TRBJ2-1; weak D call: TRBD2 (6 bases). CDR1 SGHNT and CDR2 YYREEE come from the germline V gene (reference sequence). The CDR3 has 15 residues. Trimming shortened V by 4 bases and J by 5 bases, and 16 bases separated the two germline ends. The CDR3 DNA sequence: TGTGCCAGCAGCACACCTGTAGCGGACAACAATGAGCAGTTCTTC. This gives the protein CASSTPVADNNEQFF.

This chain connects TRBV4-3 to TRBJ1-1; D gene unclear. CDR3 length: 16 amino acids. Trimming cost V 1 base and J 1 base, with 13 bases left between them. Germline V gene sequence: CDR1 LGHNA, CDR2 YSLEER. In DNA, the CDR3 is TGCGCCAGCAGCCAAGCTACCTTTTCGGGGAACACTGAAGCTTTCTTT. Residues: CASSQATFSGNTEAFF.

V and J are TRBV14 and TRBJ2-1; 15 nucleotides line up with TRBD2. The germline V gene has CDR1 SGHDN and CDR2 FVKESK. This CDR3 is 17 amino acids long. With 2 bases clipped from V and 6 bases from J, the junction kept 5 bases outside the gene matches. Here the CDR3 reads CASSQPGLAGGRNEQFF. CDR3 bases: TGTGCCAGCAGCCAACCCGGACTAGCGGGAGGGCGCAATGAGCAGTTCTTC. Filled out from reference TRBV14 and TRBJ2-1, the complete variable domain reads EAGVTQFPSHSVIEKGQTVTLRCDPISGHDNLYWYRRVMGKEIKFLLHFVKESKQDESGMPNNRFLAERTGGTYSTLKVQPAELEDSGVYFCASSQPGLAGGRNEQFFGPGTRLTVL.

The rearrangement joins TRBV4-2 to TRBJ2-7; D is unclear. V lost 1 base to trimming and J lost 5 bases, with 9 bases between them. The CDR3 length is 13 residues. Per the germline V gene, CDR1 is LGHNA and CDR2 is YNFKEQ. CDR3 loop: CASSQGNTNEQYF. The CDR3 DNA follows: TGTGCCAGCAGCCAAGGTAACACGAACGAGCAGTACTTC.

CDR3: CASSLEPGNTIYF. The CDR3, as DNA: TGTGCCAGCAGCTTAGAACCTGGAAACACCATATATTTT. The chain combines TRBV11-2 with TRBJ1-3, with D unclear. Trimming stripped 0 bases from V and 2 bases from J, with 2 bases between. Germline CDR1 SGHAT, CDR2 FQNNGV. This CDR3 region has 13 residues.

This chain uses TRBV6-5 with TRBJ1-5; no firm D call. The CDR3 is made up of 13 amino acids. V was cut by 6 bases and J by 0 bases, with 6 bases left in between. Germline V CDR1 and CDR2: MNHEY, SVGAGI. DNA of the CDR3: TGTGCCAGCAGGAAAAATAGCAATCAGCCCCAGCATTTT. Translating gives CASRKNSNQPQHF.

The V gene is TRBV19, the J gene TRBJ1-1; 7 positions match TRBD1. Trimming took 5 bases from V and 5 from J; bases not matched to a gene: 8. Germline V CDR1 and CDR2: LNHDA, SQIVND (reference sequence). The CDR3 loop spans 14 amino acids. CDR3 in DNA: TGTGCCAGTAGTGTGGGCAGGGGGTGGACTGAAGCTTTCTTT. Amino acid sequence: CASSVGRGWTEAFF.

The chain employs TRBV6-2 or TRBV6-3 and TRBJ2-5; TRBD1 matches 11 bases. This CDR3 spans 15 amino acids. J was trimmed by 5 bases and V by 6 bases; bases with no gene match: 8. The V gene's germline CDR1 is MNHEY and CDR2 SVGEGT. The CDR3 DNA reads TGTGCCAGCAGCTCCGGACAGGGGGCCTGGGAGACCCAGTACTTC. Amino acids: CASSSGQGAWETQYF.

The chain is built from TRBV5-1 and TRBJ2-3; D unclear. Trimming left V 4 bases short and J 6 bases short, with 9 bases between. Germline V gene sequence: CDR1 SGHRS, CDR2 YFSETQ. The CDR3 consists of 12 residues. This CDR3 reads CASSRTADTQYF. CDR3 sequence (DNA): TGCGCCAGCAGCCGGACGGCGGATACGCAGTATTTT.

The chain is built from TRBV28 and TRBJ1-2, with a weak D call TRBD1 (6 bases). The CDR3 consists of 13 residues. CDR1 is MDHEN and CDR2 is SYDVKM in the germline V gene. Trimming shortened V by 8 bases and J by 8 bases, and 18 bases separated the two germline ends. The CDR3 bases are TGTGCCAGCGGGACACAGGGATCGATCGGCTACACCTTC. Protein sequence: CASGTQGSIGYTF.

This chain joins TRBV29-1 and TRBJ1-3; D remains unclear. The CDR3 has 14 amino acids. Germline-derived CDR1 and CDR2 are SQVTM and ANQGSEA. The V end was cut by 4 bases, the J end by 0 bases, with 10 bases between. For the CDR3, the DNA is TGCAGCGTTGGGGGTGCCAGCTCTGGAAACACCATATATTTT. It yields the protein CSVGGASSGNTIYF. Full variable domain (missing parts from reference TRBV29-1 and TRBJ1-3): SAVISQKPSRDICQRGTSLTIQCQVDSQVTMMFWYRQQPGQSLTLIATANQGSEATYESGFVIDKFPISRPNLTFSTLTVSNMSPEDSSIYLCSVGGASSGNTIYFGEGSWLTVV.

J is TRBJ2-7 and V is TRBV28; D call uncertain. The V gene lost 2 bases and the J gene lost 5 bases, with 7 bases spanning the gap. Germline values: CDR1 MDHEN, CDR2 SYDVKM. The CDR3 totals 12 residues. The CDR3 loop is CASSLAADEQYF. The CDR3 DNA reads as TGTGCCAGCAGTTTAGCGGCAGACGAGCAGTACTTC.

The chain links TRBV28 to TRBJ1-5; no clear D. Germline V gene lookup returns CDR1 MDHEN and CDR2 SYDVKM. Trimming pared 5 bases from V and 7 bases from J, leaving 9 bases between. This CDR3 region has 12 residues. Here the CDR3 reads CASSVRVQPQHF. CDR3 coding DNA: TGTGCCAGCAGTGTTAGGGTCCAGCCCCAGCATTTT.

V is TRBV7-9 and J is TRBJ2-6, with D tentatively TRBD1 (6 bases). Trimming cost V 4 bases and J 1 base, with 8 bases left between them. The germline V gene has CDR1 SEHNR and CDR2 FQNEAQ (reference sequence). The CDR3 loop spans 15 amino acids. CDR3 DNA sequence: TGTGCCAGCAGCTCCAGGGGTTCTGGGGCCAACGTCCTGACTTTC. Its protein product is CASSSRGSGANVLTF.